A few counts support the clone carrying this TCR beta chain. Antigen specificity is unknown. Deletions cut 6 bases from V and 6 bases from J, with 19 bases between. CDR3 length equals 15 residues. Per the germline V gene, CDR1 is MNHNS and CDR2 is SASEGT. TCRdb re-derived calls from the 5' RACE reads in MiXCR, one entry per CDR3 protein. The sample records just under 600,000 distinct CDR3 sequences, about 14% being singletons. This sample stems from a study of T cells after yellow fever vaccination. In the study overall: The authors prepared low-cell-number fractions using SMART-Seq v4 Ultra Low Input. Study-level points and caveats: Most primary-vaccination clones recurred post-booster (approximately 96% CD4, over 70% CD8).

The TCR originated in a man aged 25 to 40 who received the YFV17D yellow fever vaccine. This sample comprised PBMCs, obtained on the day of the yellow fever booster vaccination. The chain recombines TRBV6-1 with TRBJ2-3, with D perhaps TRBD1 (6 bases). The CDR3 sequence is CASRDFGGEADTQYF. CDR3 in DNA: TGTGCCAGCAGAGACTTTGGGGGCGAAGCCGATACGCAGTATTTT.